The present T cell receptor (beta chain) was sequenced within a study of cytomegalovirus exposure and HLA in healthy donors. Findings of the study overall: Presence/absence analyses rested on an assumption that sequencing depth was roughly uniform across donors.

The CDR3 consists of 14 residues. Germline-derived CDR1 and CDR2 are MRHNA and SNTAGT. The J segment lost 9 bases and the V segment lost 5 bases, leaving 8 bases of the junction unmatched. Amplification used 60 Vbeta primers and 13 Jbeta primers. In the authors' workflow: Later, an analysis found 65 million to 85 million unique TCR beta chains, and 8.5 million to 12 million of these were shared. Produced via immunoSEQ multiplex PCR; TCRdb's table is partial and in-frame only. V, J and clone size are taken as reported in that table, and D and trimming were inferred from the DNA itself. This repertoire shows fewer than 200,000 clones, 73% found once; its top ten account for approximately 1.8%. In the case of this clone: The antigen is undetermined.

The sequenced sample consisted of PBMCs. The rearrangement joins TRBV6-4 to TRBJ2-1; 9 bases are a match to TRBD2. This clonotype originated in a woman aged 25-40 years in good health and CMV-seronegative. CDR3 in DNA: TGTGCCAGCAGTCTTTTAGCGGGAGCGGGTGAGCAGTTCTTC. Residues: CASSLLAGAGEQFF.